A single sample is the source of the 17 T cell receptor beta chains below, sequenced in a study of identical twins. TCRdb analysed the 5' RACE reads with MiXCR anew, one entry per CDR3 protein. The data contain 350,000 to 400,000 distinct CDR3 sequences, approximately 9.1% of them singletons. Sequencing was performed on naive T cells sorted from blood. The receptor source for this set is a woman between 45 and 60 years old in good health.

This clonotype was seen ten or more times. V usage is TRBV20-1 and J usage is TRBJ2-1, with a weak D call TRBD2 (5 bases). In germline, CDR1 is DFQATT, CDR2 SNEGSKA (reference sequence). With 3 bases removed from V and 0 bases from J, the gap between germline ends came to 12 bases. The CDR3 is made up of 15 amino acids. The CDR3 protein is CSARDFSSSYNEQFF. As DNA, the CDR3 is TGCAGTGCTAGGGACTTTTCGAGCTCCTACAATGAGCAGTTCTTC.

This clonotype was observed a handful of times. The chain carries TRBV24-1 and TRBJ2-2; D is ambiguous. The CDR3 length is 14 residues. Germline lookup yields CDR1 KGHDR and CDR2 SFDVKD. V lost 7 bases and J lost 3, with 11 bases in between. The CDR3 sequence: CATRESRDTGELFF. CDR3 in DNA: TGTGCCACCAGGGAGTCCCGGGACACCGGGGAGCTGTTTTTT.

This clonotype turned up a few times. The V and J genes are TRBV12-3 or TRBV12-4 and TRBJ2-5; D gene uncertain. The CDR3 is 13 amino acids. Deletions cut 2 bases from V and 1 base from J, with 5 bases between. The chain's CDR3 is CASSLNSQETQYF. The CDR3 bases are TGTGCCAGCAGTTTAAACAGCCAAGAGACCCAGTACTTC.

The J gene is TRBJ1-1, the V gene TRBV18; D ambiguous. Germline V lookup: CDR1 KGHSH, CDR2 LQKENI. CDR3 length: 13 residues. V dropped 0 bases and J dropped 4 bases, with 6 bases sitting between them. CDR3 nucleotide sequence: TGTGCCAGCTCACCACCGATGGGCACTGAAGCTTTCTTT. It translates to CASSPPMGTEAFF.

The CDR3 DNA reads TGTGCCAGCAGTTACCTTAGTGGGACCGGGGAGCTGTTTTTT. Translating it yields CASSYLSGTGELFF. V and J are TRBV6-5 and TRBJ2-2; D remains ambiguous. V shed 2 bases and J shed 5 bases, with 9 bases lying between them. Germline loops: CDR1 MNHEY, CDR2 SVGAGI. The CDR3 length is 14 residues.

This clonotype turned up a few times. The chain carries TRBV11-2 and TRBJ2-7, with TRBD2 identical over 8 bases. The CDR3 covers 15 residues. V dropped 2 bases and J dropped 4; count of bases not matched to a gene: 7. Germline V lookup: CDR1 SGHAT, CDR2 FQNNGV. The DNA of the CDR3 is TGTGCCAGCAGCTTACTTCCGGGAGGGGTGTACGAGCAGTACTTC. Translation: CASSLLPGGVYEQYF. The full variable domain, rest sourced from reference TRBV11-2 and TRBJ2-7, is EAGVAQSPRYKIIEKRQSVAFWCNPISGHATLYWYQQILGQGPKLLIQFQNNGVVDDSQLPKDRFSAERLKGVDSTLKIQPAKLEDSAVYLCASSLLPGGVYEQYFGPGTRLTVT.

CDR3 amino acids: CASNKDRGPGQFF. The CDR3 DNA is TGTGCCAGCAACAAGGACAGGGGCCCGGGGCAGTTCTTC. The chain joins TRBV28 to TRBJ2-1; 9 bases map to TRBD1. This CDR3 has 13 residues. Germline loops: CDR1 MDHEN, CDR2 SYDVKM. The V and J ends lost 7 bases and 12 bases, in that order; junction bases with no gene match: 10.

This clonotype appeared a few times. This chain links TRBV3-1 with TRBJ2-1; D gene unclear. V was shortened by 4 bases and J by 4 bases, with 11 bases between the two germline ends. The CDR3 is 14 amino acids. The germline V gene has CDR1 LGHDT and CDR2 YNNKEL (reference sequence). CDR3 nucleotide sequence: TGTGCCAGCAGCCCGGACCTCACATACAATGAGCAGTTCTTC. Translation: CASSPDLTYNEQFF.

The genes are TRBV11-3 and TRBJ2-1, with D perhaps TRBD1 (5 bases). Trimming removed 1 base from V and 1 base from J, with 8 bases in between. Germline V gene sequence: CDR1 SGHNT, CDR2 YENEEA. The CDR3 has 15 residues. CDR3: CASSLGGQSYNEQFF. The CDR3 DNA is TGTGCCAGCAGCTTAGGAGGACAATCCTACAATGAGCAGTTCTTC.

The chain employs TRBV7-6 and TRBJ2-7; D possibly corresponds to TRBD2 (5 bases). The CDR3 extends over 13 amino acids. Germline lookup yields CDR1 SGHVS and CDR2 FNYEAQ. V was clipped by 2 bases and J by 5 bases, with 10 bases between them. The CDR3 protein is CASSLNYGDEQYF. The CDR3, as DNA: TGTGCCAGCAGCTTAAACTACGGGGACGAGCAGTACTTC.

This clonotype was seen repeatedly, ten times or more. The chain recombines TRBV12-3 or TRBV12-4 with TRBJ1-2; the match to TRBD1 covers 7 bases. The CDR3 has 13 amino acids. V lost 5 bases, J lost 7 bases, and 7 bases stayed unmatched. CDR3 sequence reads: CASSPRQGSGYTF. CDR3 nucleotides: TGTGCCAGCAGTCCCCGACAGGGTTCTGGCTACACCTTC.

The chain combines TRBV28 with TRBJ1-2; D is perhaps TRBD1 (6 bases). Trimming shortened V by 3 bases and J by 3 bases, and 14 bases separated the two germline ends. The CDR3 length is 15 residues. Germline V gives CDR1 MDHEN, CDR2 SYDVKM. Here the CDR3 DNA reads TGTGCCAGCAGTTTTAGGGGGGGGCTTGACTATGGCTACACCTTC. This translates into CASSFRGGLDYGYTF.

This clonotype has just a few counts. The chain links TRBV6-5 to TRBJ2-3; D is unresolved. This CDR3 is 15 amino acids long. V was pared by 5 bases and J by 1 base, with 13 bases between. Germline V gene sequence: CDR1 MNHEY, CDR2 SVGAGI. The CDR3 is CASSPGRAGTDTQYF. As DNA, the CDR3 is TGTGCCAGCAGTCCAGGACGCGCGGGCACAGATACGCAGTATTTT.

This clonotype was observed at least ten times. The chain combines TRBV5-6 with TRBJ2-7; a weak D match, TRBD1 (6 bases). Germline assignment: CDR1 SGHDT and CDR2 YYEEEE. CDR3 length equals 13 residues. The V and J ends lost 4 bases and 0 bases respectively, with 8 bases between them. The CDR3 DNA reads TGTGCCAGCAGCGAGGGGGACTCCTACGAGCAGTACTTC. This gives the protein CASSEGDSYEQYF.

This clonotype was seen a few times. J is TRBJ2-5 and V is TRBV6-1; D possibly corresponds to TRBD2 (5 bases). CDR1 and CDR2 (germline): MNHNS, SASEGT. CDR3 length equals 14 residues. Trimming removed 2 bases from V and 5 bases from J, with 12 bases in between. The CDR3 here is CASSELGALETQYF. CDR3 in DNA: TGTGCCAGCAGTGAACTGGGAGCGCTTGAGACCCAGTACTTC.

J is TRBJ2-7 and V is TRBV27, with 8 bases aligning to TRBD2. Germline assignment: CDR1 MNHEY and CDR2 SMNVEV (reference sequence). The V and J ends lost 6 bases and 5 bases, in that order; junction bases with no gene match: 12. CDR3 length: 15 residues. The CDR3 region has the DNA TGTGCCAGCAGACTTTCCGGACTAGCACTCGACGAGCAGTACTTC. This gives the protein CASRLSGLALDEQYF.

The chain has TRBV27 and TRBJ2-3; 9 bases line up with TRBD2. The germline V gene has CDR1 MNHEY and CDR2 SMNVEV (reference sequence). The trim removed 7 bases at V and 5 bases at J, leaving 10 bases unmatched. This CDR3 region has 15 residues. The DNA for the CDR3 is TGTGCCAGCACGATGACTAGCGGTTCTGGAGATACGCAGTATTTT. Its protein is CASTMTSGSGDTQYF.